This TCR beta chain was sequenced for a study of blood T cells in healthy people across ages. Approximately 9.6 milliliters of peripheral blood were drawn from each donor into EDTA-treated tubes. The authors isolated at least 6 million PBMCs per sample. Per sample, no less than 5 micrograms of total RNA were extracted. Sample-barcoded 5' priming and a J-beta primer mix drove a second PCR of roughly 7 to 11 cycles. TCRdb re-derived calls from the 5' RACE reads in MiXCR, one entry per CDR3 protein. The table records over 950,000 distinct CDR3 sequences, more than 30% of them present only once. J lost 2 bases, V lost 8 bases, and 9 bases had no gene match. This CDR3 region has 16 residues. The germline V gene encodes CDR1 SGHVS and CDR2 FQNEAQ.

This chain links TRBV7-8 with TRBJ1-1, with 12 nucleotides matching TRBD1. Input material: blood. The sequence derives from a man aged 18 to 29 in good health. The CDR3 DNA sequence: TGTGCCAGCGGCCGGGACAGGGGGCTTTCTAACACTGAAGCTTTCTTT. Its translation: CASGRDRGLSNTEAFF. Using reference TRBV7-8 and TRBJ1-1 for the parts outside the CDR3, the full variable domain is GAGVSQSPRYKVAKRGQDVALRCDPISGHVSLFWYQQALGQGPEFLTYFQNEAQLDKSGLPSDRFFAERPEGSVSTLKIQRTQQEDSAVYLCASGRDRGLSNTEAFFGQGTRLTVV.